This T cell receptor beta chain was captured in a study of blood T cell repertoires in COVID-19. The germline V gene encodes CDR1 SQVTM and CDR2 ANQGSEA. The CDR3 contains 17 residues. Germline trimming cut 2 bases from V and 2 bases from J; bases unmatched to any gene: 13. In its sample, this clone was seen once. The repertoire was sequenced with immunoSEQ multiplex PCR; TCRdb's copy has only in-frame clones and lacks some. The sample shows about 490,000 clones, around 85% of them seen only once. The specimen was peripheral blood. The TCR originated in a human donor in a cohort sampled during active COVID-19. V is TRBV29-1 and J is TRBJ2-5, with 8 positions matching TRBD1. The DNA for the CDR3 is TGCAGCGTTGAAAATTTAAAGGGACAGGAGGGTCAAGAGACCCAGTACTTC. The encoded protein is CSVENLKGQEGQETQYF.